The TCR beta chain under discussion was sequenced for a study of identical twins. Study-wide results and limits: The presence of invariant MAIT and iNKT cells could partly confound analyses of zero-insertion sequences. Cord blood beta clonotypes present at high abundance carried fewer insertions; no such pattern appeared in memory repertoires. Twin pairs' shared out-of-frame alpha sequences were enriched in low generation probability.

The V and J ends lost 7 bases and 2 bases, in that order; junction bases with no gene match: 9. The germline CDR1 and CDR2 sequences are SQVTM and ANQGSEA. This CDR3 comprises 15 residues. TCRdb used MiXCR to reprocess the 5' RACE reads, holding one entry per CDR3 protein. Of 400,000 to 500,000 distinct CDR3 sequences in the sample, less than 20% are singletons; the top ten hold roughly an eighth. This clonotype was seen many times. No antigen is known for it. The chain carries TRBV29-1 and TRBJ1-1, with 11 bases aligning to TRBD1. Input material: naive T cells sorted from blood. This clonotype originated in a man in his fifties in good health. Written as DNA, the CDR3 is TGCAGCGCGAGCCCCTGGACAGGGGGCAACACTGAAGCTTTCTTT. Protein sequence: CSASPWTGGNTEAFF.